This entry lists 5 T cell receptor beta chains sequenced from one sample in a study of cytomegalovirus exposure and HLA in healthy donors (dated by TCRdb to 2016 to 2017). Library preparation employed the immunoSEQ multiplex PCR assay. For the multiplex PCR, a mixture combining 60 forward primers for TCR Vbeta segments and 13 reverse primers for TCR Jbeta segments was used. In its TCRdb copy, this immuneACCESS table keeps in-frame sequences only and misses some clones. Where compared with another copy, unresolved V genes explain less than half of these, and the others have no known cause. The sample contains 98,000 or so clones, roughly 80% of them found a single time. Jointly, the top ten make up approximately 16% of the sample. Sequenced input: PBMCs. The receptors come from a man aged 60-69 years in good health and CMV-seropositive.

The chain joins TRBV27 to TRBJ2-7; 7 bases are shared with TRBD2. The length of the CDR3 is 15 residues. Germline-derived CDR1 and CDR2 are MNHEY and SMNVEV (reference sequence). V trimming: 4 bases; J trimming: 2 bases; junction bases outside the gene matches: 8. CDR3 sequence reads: CASSSPSGPTYEQYF. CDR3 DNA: TGTGCCAGCAGTTCCCCTAGCGGTCCGACCTACGAGCAGTACTTC.

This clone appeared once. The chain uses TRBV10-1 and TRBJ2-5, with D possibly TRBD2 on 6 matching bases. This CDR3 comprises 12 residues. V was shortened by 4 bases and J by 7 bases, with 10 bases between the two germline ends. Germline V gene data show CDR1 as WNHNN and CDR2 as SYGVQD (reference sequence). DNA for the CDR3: TGCGCCAGCAGTGTATCCGGGGGGACCCAGTACTTC. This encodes CASSVSGGTQYF.

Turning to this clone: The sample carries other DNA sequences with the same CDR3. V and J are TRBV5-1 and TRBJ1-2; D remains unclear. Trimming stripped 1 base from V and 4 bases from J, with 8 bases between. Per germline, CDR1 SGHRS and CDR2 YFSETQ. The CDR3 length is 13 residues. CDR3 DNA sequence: TGCGCCAGCAGCTTGTCGGAGTCCTATGGCTACACCTTC. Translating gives CASSLSESYGYTF.

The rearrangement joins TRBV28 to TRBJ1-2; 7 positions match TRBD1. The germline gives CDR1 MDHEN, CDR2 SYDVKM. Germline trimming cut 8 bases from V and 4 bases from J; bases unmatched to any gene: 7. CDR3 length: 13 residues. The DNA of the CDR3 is TGTGCCAGCGGGCTGGCAGGGGGCTATGGCTACACCTTC. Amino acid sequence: CASGLAGGYGYTF.

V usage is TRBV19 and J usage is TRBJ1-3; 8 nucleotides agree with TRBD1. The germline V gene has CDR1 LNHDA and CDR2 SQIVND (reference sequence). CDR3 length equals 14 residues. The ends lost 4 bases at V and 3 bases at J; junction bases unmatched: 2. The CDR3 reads CASSTDRVGNTIYF. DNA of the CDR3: TGTGCCAGTAGTACGGACAGGGTTGGAAACACCATATATTTT.